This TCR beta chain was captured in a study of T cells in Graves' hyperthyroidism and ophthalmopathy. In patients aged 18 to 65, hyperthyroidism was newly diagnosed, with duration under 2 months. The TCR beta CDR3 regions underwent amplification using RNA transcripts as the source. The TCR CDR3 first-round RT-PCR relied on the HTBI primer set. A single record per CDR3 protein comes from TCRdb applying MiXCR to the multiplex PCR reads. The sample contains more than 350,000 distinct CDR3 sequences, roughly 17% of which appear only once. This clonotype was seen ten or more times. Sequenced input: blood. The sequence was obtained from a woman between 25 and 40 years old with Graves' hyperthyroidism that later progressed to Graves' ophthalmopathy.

The DNA for the CDR3 is TGCAGTGCAATTACAGGGCGTAGTAGTCTCGAGCAGTACTTC. It encodes CSAITGRSSLEQYF. The V gene is TRBV20-1, the J gene TRBJ2-7; D perhaps matches TRBD1 (6 bases). Germline loops: CDR1 DFQATT, CDR2 SNEGSKA (reference sequence). The CDR3 runs 14 residues. Trimming removed 6 bases from V and 6 bases from J, with 21 bases in between.